The 2 T cell receptor beta chains below come from one sample, sequenced in a study of cytomegalovirus exposure and HLA in healthy donors. PCR primers comprised 60 Vbeta and 13 Jbeta primers. Assay: immunoSEQ multiplex PCR; the TCRdb copy retains only in-frame clones and omits some. The data hold about 200,000 clones, with more than 75% observed a single time. Sequences were obtained from PBMCs. Every receptor here comes from a woman aged 50 to 65 in good health and CMV-seropositive.

V is TRBV6-1 and J is TRBJ1-3; possibly TRBD1 for D (6 bases). Germline CDR1 MNHNS, CDR2 SASEGT. Trimming removed 7 bases at V and 4 bases at J, with 17 bases between. This CDR3 region has 15 residues. DNA for the CDR3: TGTGCCAGCATCGTCCAGGGGAGGGCAGGAAACACCATATATTTT. Encoded protein: CASIVQGRAGNTIYF.

The chain carries TRBV5-4 and TRBJ2-3; 8 bases are shared with TRBD2. The CDR3 has 14 amino acids. With V trimmed by 4 bases and J by 3 bases, 4 bases remained unmatched. Germline CDR1 is SGHNT and CDR2 is YYREEE (reference sequence). The CDR3, as DNA: TGTGCCAGCAGCGCCGGGACTAGAACAGATACGCAGTATTTT. The encoded protein is CASSAGTRTDTQYF. Variable domain in full (rest from reference TRBV5-4 and TRBJ2-3): ETGVTQSPTHLIKTRGQQVTLRCSSQSGHNTVSWYQQALGQGPQFIFQYYREEENGRGNFPPRFSGLQFPNYSSELNVNALELDDSALYLCASSAGTRTDTQYFGPGTRLTVL.